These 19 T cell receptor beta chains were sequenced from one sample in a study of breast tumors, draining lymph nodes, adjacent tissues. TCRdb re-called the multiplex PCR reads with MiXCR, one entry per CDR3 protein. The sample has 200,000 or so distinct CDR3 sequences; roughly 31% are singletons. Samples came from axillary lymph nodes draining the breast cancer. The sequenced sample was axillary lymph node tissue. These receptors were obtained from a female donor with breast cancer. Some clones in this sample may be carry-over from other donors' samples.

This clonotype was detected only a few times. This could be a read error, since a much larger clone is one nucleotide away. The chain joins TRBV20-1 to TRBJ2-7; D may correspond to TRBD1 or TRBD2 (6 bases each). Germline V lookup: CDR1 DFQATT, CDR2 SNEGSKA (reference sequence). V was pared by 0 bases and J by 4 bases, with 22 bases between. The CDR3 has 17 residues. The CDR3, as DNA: TGCAGTGCTAGAGATTACAGGAACAGGGCGGGACCTTACGAGCAGTACTTC. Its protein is CSARDYRNRAGPYEQYF.

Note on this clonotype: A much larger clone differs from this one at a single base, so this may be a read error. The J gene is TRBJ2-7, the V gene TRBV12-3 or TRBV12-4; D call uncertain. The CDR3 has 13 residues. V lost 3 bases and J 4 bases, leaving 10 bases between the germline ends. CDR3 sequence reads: CASSLSNPYEQYF. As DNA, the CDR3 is TGTGCCAGCAGTTTGAGTAATCCATACGAGCAGTACTTC.

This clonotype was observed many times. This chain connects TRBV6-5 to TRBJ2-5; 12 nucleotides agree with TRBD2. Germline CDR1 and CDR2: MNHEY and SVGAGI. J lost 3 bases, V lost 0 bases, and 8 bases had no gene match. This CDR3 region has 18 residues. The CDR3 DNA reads TGTGCCAGCAGTTACTCAGTCGGACTAGCGGGAAGTGAAGAGACCCAGTACTTC. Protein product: CASSYSVGLAGSEETQYF.

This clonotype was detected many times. The CDR3: CASSPGTATNEKLFF. The DNA of the CDR3 is TGTGCCAGCAGCCCTGGGACAGCAACTAATGAAAAACTGTTTTTT. This rearrangement joins TRBV5-4 to TRBJ1-4, with TRBD1 identical over 7 bases. The CDR3 is 15 residues long. Germline CDR1 and CDR2: SGHNT and YYREEE (reference sequence). Trimming removed 4 bases from V and 0 bases from J; junction bases left unmatched: 3.

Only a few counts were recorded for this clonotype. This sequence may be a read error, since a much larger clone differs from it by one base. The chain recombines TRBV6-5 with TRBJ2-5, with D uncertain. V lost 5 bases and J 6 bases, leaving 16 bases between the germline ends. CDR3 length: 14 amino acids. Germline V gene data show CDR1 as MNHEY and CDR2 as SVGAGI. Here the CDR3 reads CASSHNKRQKTQYF. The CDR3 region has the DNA TGTGCCAGCAGTCATAACAAGCGTCAAAAGACCCAGTACTTC.

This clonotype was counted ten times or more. CDR3 bases: TGTGCCAGCAGGGACCCGACAACCCCCAAGAGTAGCTACACCTTC. Translated, it gives CASRDPTTPKSSYTF. V is TRBV6-6 and J is TRBJ1-2, with D unclear. The germline V and J ends were trimmed by 6 bases and 9 bases, with 23 bases remaining between them. The CDR3 runs to 15 residues. CDR1 and CDR2 from the germline V gene are MNHNY and SVGAGI (reference sequence).

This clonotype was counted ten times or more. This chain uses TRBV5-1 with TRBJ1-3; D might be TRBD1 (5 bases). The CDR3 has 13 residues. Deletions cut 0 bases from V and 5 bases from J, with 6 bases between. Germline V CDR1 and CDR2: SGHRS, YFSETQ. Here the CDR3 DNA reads TGCGCCAGCAGCTTGGACAGGCGAAACACCATATATTTT. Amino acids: CASSLDRRNTIYF.

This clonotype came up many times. The CDR3 coding sequence is TGTGCCAGCAGCTCCACTAGCGGGAGCCGCGAGCAGTACTTC. This codes for CASSSTSGSREQYF. The genes are TRBV7-8 and TRBJ2-7, with TRBD2 matching over 11 bases. This CDR3 has 14 residues. Germline CDR1 SGHVS, CDR2 FQNEAQ. The V and J ends lost 4 bases and 6 bases, in that order; junction bases with no gene match: 5.

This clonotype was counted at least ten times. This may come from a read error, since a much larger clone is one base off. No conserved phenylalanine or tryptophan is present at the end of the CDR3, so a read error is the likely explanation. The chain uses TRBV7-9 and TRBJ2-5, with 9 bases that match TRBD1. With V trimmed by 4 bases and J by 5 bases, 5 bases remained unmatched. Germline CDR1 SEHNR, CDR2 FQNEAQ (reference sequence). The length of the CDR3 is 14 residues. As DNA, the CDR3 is TGTGCCAGCAGCTCGGGACAGGGTGGGGAGACCCAGTACCTC. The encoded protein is CASSSGQGGETQYL.

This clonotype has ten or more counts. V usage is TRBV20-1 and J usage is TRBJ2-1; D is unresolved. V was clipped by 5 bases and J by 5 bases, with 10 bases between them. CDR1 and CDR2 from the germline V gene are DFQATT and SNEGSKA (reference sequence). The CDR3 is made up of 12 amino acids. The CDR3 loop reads CSALPAHNEQFF. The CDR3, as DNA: TGCAGTGCTCTCCCAGCCCACAATGAGCAGTTCTTC.

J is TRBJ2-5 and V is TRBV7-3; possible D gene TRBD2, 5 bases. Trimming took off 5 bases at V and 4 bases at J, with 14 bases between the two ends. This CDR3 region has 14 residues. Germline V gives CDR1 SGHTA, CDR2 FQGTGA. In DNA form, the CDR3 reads TGTGCCAGCAGCCCGAAGGGCGAGGGAGAGACCCAGTACTTC. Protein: CASSPKGEGETQYF.

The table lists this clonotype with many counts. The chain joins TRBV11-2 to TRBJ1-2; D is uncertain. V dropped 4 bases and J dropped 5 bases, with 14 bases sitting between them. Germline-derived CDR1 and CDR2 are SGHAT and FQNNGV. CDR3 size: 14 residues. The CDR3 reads CASSSLRQPYGYTF. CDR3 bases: TGTGCCAGCAGCTCCCTGAGGCAGCCTTATGGCTACACCTTC.

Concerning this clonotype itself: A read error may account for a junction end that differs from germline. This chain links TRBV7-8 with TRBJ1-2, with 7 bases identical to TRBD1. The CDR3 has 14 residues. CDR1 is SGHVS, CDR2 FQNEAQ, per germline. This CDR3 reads CASSLQTGTDGYTF. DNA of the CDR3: TGCGCCAGCAGCTTACAGACAGGGACCGATGGCTACACCTTC.

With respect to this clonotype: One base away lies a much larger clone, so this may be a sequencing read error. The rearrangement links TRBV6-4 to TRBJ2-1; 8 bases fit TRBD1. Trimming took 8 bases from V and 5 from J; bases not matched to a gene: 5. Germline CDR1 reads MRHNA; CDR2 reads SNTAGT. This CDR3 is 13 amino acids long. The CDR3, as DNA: TGTGCCAGCCGACGACAGGGGAACAATGAGCAGTTCTTC. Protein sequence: CASRRQGNNEQFF.

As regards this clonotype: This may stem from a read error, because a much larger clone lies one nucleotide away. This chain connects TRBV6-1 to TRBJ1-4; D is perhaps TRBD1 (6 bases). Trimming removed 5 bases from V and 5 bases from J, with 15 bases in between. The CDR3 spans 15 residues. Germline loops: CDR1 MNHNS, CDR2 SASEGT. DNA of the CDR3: TGTGCCAGCAGTCAATTTGAGGGGGGAAATGAAAAACTGTTTTTT. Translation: CASSQFEGGNEKLFF.

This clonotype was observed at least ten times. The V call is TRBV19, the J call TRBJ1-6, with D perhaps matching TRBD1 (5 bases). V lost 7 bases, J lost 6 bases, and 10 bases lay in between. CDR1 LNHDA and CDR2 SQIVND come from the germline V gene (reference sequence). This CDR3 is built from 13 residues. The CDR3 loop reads CASNAGFNSPLHF. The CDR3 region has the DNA TGTGCCAGTAACGCAGGGTTTAATTCACCCCTCCACTTT.

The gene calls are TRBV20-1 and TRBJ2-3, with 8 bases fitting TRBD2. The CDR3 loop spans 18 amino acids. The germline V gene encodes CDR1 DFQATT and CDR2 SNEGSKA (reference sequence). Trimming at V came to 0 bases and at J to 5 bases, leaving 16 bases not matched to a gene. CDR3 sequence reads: CSARERDYPGTSGDTQYF. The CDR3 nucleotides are TGCAGTGCTAGAGAGAGGGATTACCCCGGAACTAGCGGAGATACGCAGTATTTT.

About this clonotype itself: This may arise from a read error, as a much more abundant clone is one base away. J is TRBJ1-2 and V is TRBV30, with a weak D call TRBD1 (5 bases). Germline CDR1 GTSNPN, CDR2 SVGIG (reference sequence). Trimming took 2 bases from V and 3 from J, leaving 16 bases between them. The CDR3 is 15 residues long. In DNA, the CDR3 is TGTGCCTGGAGTCTCGGGACGACAGCTTACTATGGCTACACCTTC. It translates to CAWSLGTTAYYGYTF.

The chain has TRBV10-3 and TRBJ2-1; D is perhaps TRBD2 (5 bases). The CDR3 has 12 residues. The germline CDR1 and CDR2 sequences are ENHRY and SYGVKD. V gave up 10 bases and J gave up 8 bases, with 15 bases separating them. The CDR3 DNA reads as TGTGCCACTCATACCTTCGGGGATGAGCAGTTCTTC. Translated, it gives CATHTFGDEQFF.